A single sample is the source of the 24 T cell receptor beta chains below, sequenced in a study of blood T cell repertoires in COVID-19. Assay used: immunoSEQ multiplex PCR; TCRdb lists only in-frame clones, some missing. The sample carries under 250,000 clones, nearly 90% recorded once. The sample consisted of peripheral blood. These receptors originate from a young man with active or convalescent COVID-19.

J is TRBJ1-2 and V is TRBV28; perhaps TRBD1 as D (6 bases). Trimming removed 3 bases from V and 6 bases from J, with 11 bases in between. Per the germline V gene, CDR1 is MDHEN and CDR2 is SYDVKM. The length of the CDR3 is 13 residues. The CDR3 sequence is CASSFRGANGYTF. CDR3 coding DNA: TGTGCCAGCAGTTTTCGGGGGGCGAATGGCTACACCTTC.

The CDR3 DNA is TGTGCCAGCAGCTTAGTCCGGGGGGACTACGAGCAGTACTTC. Protein sequence: CASSLVRGDYEQYF. V usage is TRBV7-2 and J usage is TRBJ2-7; the match to TRBD2 covers 7 bases. The V segment lost 1 base and the J segment 3 bases; nucleotides outside the gene matches: 3. This CDR3 is 14 amino acids long. CDR1 SGHTA and CDR2 FQGNSA come from the germline V gene.

Here the CDR3 reads CASMTAVNTEAFF. The DNA of the CDR3 is TGTGCCAGCATGACAGCTGTGAACACTGAAGCTTTCTTT. The chain joins TRBV2 to TRBJ1-1, with D tentatively TRBD1 (5 bases). The CDR3 covers 13 residues. Between the trimmed V and J ends, which lost 7 bases and 0 bases, there was a span of 9 bases. Germline V CDR1 and CDR2: SNHLY, FYNNEI. Full variable domain (missing parts from reference TRBV2 and TRBJ1-1): EPEVTQTPSHQVTQMGQEVILRCVPISNHLYFYWYRQILGQKVEFLVSFYNNEISEKSEIFDDQFSVERPDGSNFTLKIRSTKLEDSAMYFCASMTAVNTEAFFGQGTRLTVV.

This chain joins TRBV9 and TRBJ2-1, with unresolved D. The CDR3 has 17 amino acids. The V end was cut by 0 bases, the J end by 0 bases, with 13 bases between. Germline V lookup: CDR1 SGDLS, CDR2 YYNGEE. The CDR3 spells CASSVGTPQSSYNEQFF. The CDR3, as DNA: TGTGCCAGCAGCGTAGGTACTCCCCAAAGCTCCTACAATGAGCAGTTCTTC. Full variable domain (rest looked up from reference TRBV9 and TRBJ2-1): DSGVTQTPKHLITATGQRVTLRCSPRSGDLSVYWYQQSLDQGLQFLIQYYNGEERAKGNILERFSAQQFPDLHSELNLSSLELGDSALYFCASSVGTPQSSYNEQFFGPGTRLTVL.

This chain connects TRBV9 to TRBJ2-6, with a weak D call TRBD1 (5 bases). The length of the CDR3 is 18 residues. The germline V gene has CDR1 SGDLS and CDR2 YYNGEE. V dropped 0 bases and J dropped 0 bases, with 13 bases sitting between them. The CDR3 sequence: CASSVATDRPSGANVLTF. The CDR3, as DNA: TGTGCCAGCAGCGTAGCTACAGACAGACCCTCTGGGGCCAACGTCCTGACTTTC.

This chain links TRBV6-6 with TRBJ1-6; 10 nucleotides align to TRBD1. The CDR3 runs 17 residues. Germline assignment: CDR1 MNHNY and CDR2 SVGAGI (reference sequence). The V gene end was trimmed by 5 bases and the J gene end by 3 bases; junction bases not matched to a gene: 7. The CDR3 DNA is TGTGCCAGCAGTCCCGGGACAGGGGTTAACTATAATTCACCCCTCCACTTT. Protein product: CASSPGTGVNYNSPLHF.

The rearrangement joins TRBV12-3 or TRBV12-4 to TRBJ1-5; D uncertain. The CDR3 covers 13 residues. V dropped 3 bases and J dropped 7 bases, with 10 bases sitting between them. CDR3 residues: CASSFSPGQPQHF. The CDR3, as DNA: TGTGCCAGCAGTTTTAGTCCGGGACAGCCCCAGCATTTT.

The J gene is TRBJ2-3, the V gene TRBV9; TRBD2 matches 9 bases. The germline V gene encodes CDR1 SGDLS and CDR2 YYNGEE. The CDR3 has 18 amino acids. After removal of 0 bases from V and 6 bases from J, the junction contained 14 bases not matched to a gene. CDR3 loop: CASSVAGVSGRLKDTQYF. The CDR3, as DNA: TGTGCCAGCAGCGTAGCAGGGGTTAGCGGGAGATTGAAGGATACGCAGTATTTT.

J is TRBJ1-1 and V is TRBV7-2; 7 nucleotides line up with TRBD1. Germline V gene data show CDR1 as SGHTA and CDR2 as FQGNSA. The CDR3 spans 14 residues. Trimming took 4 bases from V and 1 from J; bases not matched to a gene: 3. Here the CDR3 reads CASSSDRANTEAFF. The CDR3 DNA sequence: TGTGCCAGCAGCTCTGACAGGGCGAACACTGAAGCTTTCTTT.

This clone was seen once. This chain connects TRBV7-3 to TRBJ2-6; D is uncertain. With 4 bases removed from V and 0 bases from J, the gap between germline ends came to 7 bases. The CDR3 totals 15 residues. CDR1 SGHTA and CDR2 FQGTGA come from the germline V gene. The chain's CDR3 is CASSSPSSGANVLTF. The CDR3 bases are TGTGCCAGCAGCTCCCCTTCCTCTGGGGCCAACGTCCTGACTTTC.

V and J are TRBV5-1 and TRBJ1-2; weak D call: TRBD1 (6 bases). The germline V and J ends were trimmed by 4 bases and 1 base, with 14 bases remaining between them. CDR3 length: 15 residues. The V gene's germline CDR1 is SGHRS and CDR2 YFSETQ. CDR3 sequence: CASSPGGAHNYGYTF. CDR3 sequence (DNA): TGCGCCAGCAGCCCGGGGGGGGCGCATAACTATGGCTACACCTTC. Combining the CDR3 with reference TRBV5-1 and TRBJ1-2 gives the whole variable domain KAGVTQTPRYLIKTRGQQVTLSCSPISGHRSVSWYQQTPGQGLQFLFEYFSETQRNKGNFPGRFSGRQFSNSRSEMNVSTLELGDSALYLCASSPGGAHNYGYTFGSGTRLTVV.

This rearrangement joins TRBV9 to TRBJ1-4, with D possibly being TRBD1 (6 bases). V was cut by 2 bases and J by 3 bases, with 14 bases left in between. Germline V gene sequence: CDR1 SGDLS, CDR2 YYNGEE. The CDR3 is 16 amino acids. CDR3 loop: CASSVGLRGSNEKLFF. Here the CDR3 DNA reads TGTGCCAGCAGCGTGGGCCTCAGGGGCTCTAATGAAAAACTGTTTTTT.

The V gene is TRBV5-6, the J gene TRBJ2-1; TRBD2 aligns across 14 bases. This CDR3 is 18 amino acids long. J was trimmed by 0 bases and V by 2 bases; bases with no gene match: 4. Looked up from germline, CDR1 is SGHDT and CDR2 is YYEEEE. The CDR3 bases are TGTGCCAGCAGCTTTGGACTAGCGGGGGGCAGCTCCTACAATGAGCAGTTCTTC. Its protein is CASSFGLAGGSSYNEQFF.

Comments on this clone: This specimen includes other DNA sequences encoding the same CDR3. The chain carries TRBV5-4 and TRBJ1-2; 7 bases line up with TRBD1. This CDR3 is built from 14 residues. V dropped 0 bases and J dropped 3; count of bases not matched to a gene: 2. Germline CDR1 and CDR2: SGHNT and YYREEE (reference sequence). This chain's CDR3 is CASSLGQGDYGYTF. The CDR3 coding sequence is TGTGCCAGCAGCTTGGGACAGGGTGACTATGGCTACACCTTC.

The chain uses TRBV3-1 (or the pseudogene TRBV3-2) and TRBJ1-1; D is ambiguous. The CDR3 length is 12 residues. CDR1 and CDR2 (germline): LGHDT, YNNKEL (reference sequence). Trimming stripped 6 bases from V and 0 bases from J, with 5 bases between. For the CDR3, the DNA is TGTGCCAGCAGTATCCTGAACACTGAAGCTTTCTTT. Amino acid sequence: CASSILNTEAFF.

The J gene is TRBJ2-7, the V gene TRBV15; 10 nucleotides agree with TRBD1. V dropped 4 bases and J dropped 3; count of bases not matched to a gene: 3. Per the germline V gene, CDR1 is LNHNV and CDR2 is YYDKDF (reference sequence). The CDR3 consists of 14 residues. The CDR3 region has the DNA TGTGCCACCAGCAATGACAGGGGGCTCTACGAGCAGTACTTC. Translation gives CATSNDRGLYEQYF.

The CDR3 sequence is CASSLGQGDYGYTF. CDR3 bases: TGTGCCAGCAGCTTGGGACAGGGAGACTATGGCTACACCTTC. V usage is TRBV5-6 and J usage is TRBJ1-2; 7 nucleotides line up with TRBD1. V shed 0 bases, J shed 3 bases, and the junction held 2 bases outside the gene matches. The CDR3 has 14 residues. Looked up from germline, CDR1 is SGHDT and CDR2 is YYEEEE.

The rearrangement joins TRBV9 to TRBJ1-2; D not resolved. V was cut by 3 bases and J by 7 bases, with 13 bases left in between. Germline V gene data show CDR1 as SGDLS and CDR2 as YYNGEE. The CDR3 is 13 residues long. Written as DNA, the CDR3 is TGTGCCAGCAGCGGCACCCGTCCGGGTGGCTACACCTTC. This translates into CASSGTRPGGYTF.

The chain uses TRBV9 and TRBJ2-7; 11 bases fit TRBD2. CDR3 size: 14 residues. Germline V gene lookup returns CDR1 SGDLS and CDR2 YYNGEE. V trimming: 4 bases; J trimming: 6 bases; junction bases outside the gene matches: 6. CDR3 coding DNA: TGTGCCAGCAGCCTTACTAGCGGGAGTCGCGAGCAGTACTTC. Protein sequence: CASSLTSGSREQYF.

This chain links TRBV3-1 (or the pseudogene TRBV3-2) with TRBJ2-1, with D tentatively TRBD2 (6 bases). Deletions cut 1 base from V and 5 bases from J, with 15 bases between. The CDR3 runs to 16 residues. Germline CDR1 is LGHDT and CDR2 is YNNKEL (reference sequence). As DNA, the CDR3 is TGTGCCAGCAGCCAAGGATTGGCTAGCGCTAACAATGAGCAGTTCTTC. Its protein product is CASSQGLASANNEQFF.

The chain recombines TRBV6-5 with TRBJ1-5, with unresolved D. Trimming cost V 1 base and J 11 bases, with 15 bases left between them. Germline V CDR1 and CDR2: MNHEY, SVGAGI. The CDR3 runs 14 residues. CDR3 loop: CASSYYPSFGAQHF. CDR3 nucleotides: TGTGCCAGCAGTTACTACCCCTCTTTCGGGGCCCAGCATTTT.

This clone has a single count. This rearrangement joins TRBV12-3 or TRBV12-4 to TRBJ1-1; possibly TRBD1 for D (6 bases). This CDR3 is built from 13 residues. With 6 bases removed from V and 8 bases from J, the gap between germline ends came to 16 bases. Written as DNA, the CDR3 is TGTGCCAGCAGCCTGGGGGGGGGCAGGGAAGCTTTCTTT. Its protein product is CASSLGGGREAFF.

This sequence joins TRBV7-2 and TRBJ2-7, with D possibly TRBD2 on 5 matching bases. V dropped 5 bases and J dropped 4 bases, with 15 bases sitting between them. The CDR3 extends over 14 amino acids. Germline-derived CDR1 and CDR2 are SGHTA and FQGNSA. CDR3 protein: CASSQNHDYYEQYF. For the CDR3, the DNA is TGTGCCAGCAGCCAGAACCACGACTATTACGAGCAGTACTTC.

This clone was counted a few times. CDR3 sequence reads: CASSSKQGMDTQYF. In DNA, the CDR3 is TGCGCCAGCAGCTCGAAACAGGGAATGGATACGCAGTATTTT. This chain joins TRBV5-1 and TRBJ2-3; possibly TRBD1 for D (6 bases). V was shortened by 3 bases and J by 6 bases, with 14 bases between the two germline ends. The germline CDR1 and CDR2 sequences are SGHRS and YFSETQ. This CDR3 has 14 residues.